These 22 T cell receptor beta chains were sequenced from one sample in a study of CD8 T cells in ankylosing spondylitis. TCRdb independently ran MiXCR on the 5' RACE reads; one entry per CDR3 protein. Altogether tens of thousands of distinct CDR3 sequences are present, 4.5% to 6% being singletons, with the ten largest covering 12%. Sequencing input: blood, either unsorted or a sorted T cell fraction (not recorded which). These receptors were obtained from a male donor with ankylosing spondylitis or in good health (not recorded which).

This clonotype was seen ten or more times. This chain joins TRBV5-1 and TRBJ2-3; no definite D call. V gave up 0 bases and J gave up 1 base, with 6 bases separating them. CDR1 SGHRS and CDR2 YFSETQ come from the germline V gene. The CDR3 covers 14 residues. CDR3 nucleotide sequence: TGCGCCAGCAGCTTGGCCCCGGGCACAGATACGCAGTATTTT. Translating it yields CASSLAPGTDTQYF.

This clonotype was recorded many times. The V gene is TRBV5-1, the J gene TRBJ1-1, with 7 bases that match TRBD1. In germline, CDR1 is SGHRS, CDR2 YFSETQ. This CDR3 has 15 residues. V lost 4 bases, J lost 6 bases, and 12 bases stayed unmatched. The chain's CDR3 is CASSPIPGQHAEAFF. CDR3 in DNA: TGCGCCAGCAGCCCCATACCGGGACAGCACGCTGAAGCTTTCTTT.

This chain joins TRBV5-1 and TRBJ2-3, with D possibly matching TRBD2 (5 bases). The CDR3 is made up of 14 amino acids. Germline V gene lookup returns CDR1 SGHRS and CDR2 YFSETQ. The ends were cut back, 4 bases at V and 4 bases at J, with 13 bases in the middle. This CDR3 is CASSVEVSPDTQYF. The DNA of the CDR3 is TGCGCCAGCAGCGTGGAGGTATCCCCAGATACGCAGTATTTT.

This clonotype was seen ten or more times. CDR3 loop: CASSLRLAGAETQYF. The DNA for the CDR3 is TGTGCCAGCAGCTTGAGACTAGCGGGAGCGGAGACCCAGTACTTC. The rearrangement uses TRBV11-2 and TRBJ2-5; 12 positions agree with TRBD2. V lost 3 bases and J lost 5; bases outside the gene matches: 4. Germline V gene data show CDR1 as SGHAT and CDR2 as FQNNGV. The CDR3 is 15 amino acids.

This clonotype was found many times. The rearrangement joins TRBV6-5 to TRBJ1-2; possible D gene TRBD1, 6 bases. The CDR3 extends over 16 amino acids. Germline V gene data show CDR1 as MNHEY and CDR2 as SVGAGI. The V end lost 0 bases, the J end lost 8 bases, and 19 bases lay between the germline ends. The CDR3 region has the DNA TGTGCCAGCAGTTACTCGAGGGTAGGGGGAATTGGCGGCTACACCTTC. Protein: CASSYSRVGGIGGYTF.

A few counts support this clonotype. V is TRBV12-3 or TRBV12-4 and J is TRBJ2-3; perhaps TRBD1 as D (6 bases). V lost 6 bases and J lost 2, with 15 bases in between. The CDR3 covers 15 residues. The CDR3: CASRQTGITTDTQYF. CDR3 nucleotides: TGTGCCAGCAGACAAACAGGGATTACCACAGATACGCAGTATTTT.

This clonotype appeared many times. The chain's CDR3 is CASSRDSTEAFF. The CDR3, as DNA: TGTGCCAGCAGTCGGGACAGCACTGAAGCTTTCTTT. The V gene is TRBV2, the J gene TRBJ1-1; TRBD1 aligns across 7 bases. V shed 5 bases, J shed 4 bases, and the junction held 1 base outside the gene matches. Germline lookup yields CDR1 SNHLY and CDR2 FYNNEI. This CDR3 comprises 12 residues. Supplemented by reference TRBV2 and TRBJ1-1, the full variable domain reads EPEVTQTPSHQVTQMGQEVILRCVPISNHLYFYWYRQILGQKVEFLVSFYNNEISEKSEIFDDQFSVERPDGSNFTLKIRSTKLEDSAMYFCASSRDSTEAFFGQGTRLTVV.

This clonotype was counted at least ten times. The chain combines TRBV20-1 with TRBJ2-7; D is perhaps TRBD2 (6 bases). With 6 bases removed from V and 6 bases from J, the gap between germline ends came to 15 bases. Germline CDR1 DFQATT, CDR2 SNEGSKA (reference sequence). The CDR3 is 12 residues long. For the CDR3, the DNA is TGCAGTGCCGCAGGGAGGTTGGGCGAGCAGTACTTC. It yields the protein CSAAGRLGEQYF.

This clonotype was counted at least ten times. The V and J genes are TRBV7-8 and TRBJ2-2, with 10 bases aligning to TRBD1. V lost 2 bases, J lost 2 bases, and 5 bases stayed unmatched. Looked up from germline, CDR1 is SGHVS and CDR2 is FQNEAQ. There are 17 residues in the CDR3. The CDR3 nucleotides are TGTGCCAGCAGCTTAAGGACAGGGGGGCAAAACACCGGGGAGCTGTTTTTT. Amino acids: CASSLRTGGQNTGELFF.

This clonotype was seen ten or more times. The J gene is TRBJ2-1, the V gene TRBV5-1; D may match TRBD1 or TRBD2 (5 bases each). V gave up 0 bases and J gave up 5 bases, with 12 bases separating them. This CDR3 is 15 amino acids long. Germline assignment: CDR1 SGHRS and CDR2 YFSETQ. CDR3 sequence reads: CASSLGPGLHNEQFF. The CDR3, as DNA: TGCGCCAGCAGCTTGGGTCCGGGGCTCCACAATGAGCAGTTCTTC.

This clonotype occurred many times. V usage is TRBV20-1 and J usage is TRBJ2-7; D may be TRBD2 (6 bases). Per germline, CDR1 DFQATT and CDR2 SNEGSKA (reference sequence). Trimming pared 5 bases from V and 1 base from J, leaving 12 bases between. This CDR3 has 13 amino acids. The CDR3 nucleotides read TGCAGTGCTTTTACTAGCAAATCCTACGAGCAGTACTTC. Translation gives CSAFTSKSYEQYF.

This clonotype occurred many times. J is TRBJ1-3 and V is TRBV9; D possibly corresponds to TRBD1 (5 bases). V was cut by 3 bases and J by 4 bases, with 11 bases left in between. The germline CDR1 and CDR2 sequences are SGDLS and YYNGEE. The CDR3 spans 14 residues. DNA of the CDR3: TGTGCCAGCAGCGGGACACGAGCAGGAAACACCATATATTTT. It is translated as CASSGTRAGNTIYF. The entire variable domain, with the rest obtained from reference TRBV9 and TRBJ1-3, is as follows: DSGVTQTPKHLITATGQRVTLRCSPRSGDLSVYWYQQSLDQGLQFLIQYYNGEERAKGNILERFSAQQFPDLHSELNLSSLELGDSALYFCASSGTRAGNTIYFGEGSWLTVV.

In this sample, this clonotype turned up many times. The genes are TRBV5-1 and TRBJ1-1, with 7 bases identical to TRBD1. The CDR3 length is 12 residues. V trimming: 4 bases; J trimming: 4 bases; junction bases outside the gene matches: 1. Per the germline V gene, CDR1 is SGHRS and CDR2 is YFSETQ. CDR3: CASSAGGTEAFF. The CDR3 bases are TGCGCCAGCAGCGCAGGGGGCACTGAAGCTTTCTTT.

V is TRBV7-2 and J is TRBJ1-1, with no clear D. The germline V gene encodes CDR1 SGHTA and CDR2 FQGNSA. The CDR3 has 13 amino acids. V lost 5 bases, J lost 10 bases, and 17 bases lay in between. Here the CDR3 reads CASSTGVRPGAFF. The CDR3, as DNA: TGTGCCAGCAGCACCGGGGTGAGACCTGGAGCTTTCTTT.

The rearrangement uses TRBV5-1 and TRBJ2-3; D not resolved. Trimming stripped 0 bases from V and 1 base from J, with 12 bases between. Germline values: CDR1 SGHRS, CDR2 YFSETQ. The CDR3 extends over 16 amino acids. The CDR3 spells CASSLEAGFGTDTQYF. The DNA for the CDR3 is TGCGCCAGCAGCTTGGAGGCAGGCTTTGGCACAGATACGCAGTATTTT.

CDR3 residues: CASSLGGTANTEAFF. For the CDR3, the DNA is TGTGCCAGCAGTTTAGGGGGGACAGCAAACACTGAAGCTTTCTTT. V usage is TRBV28 and J usage is TRBJ1-1; 7 nucleotides align to TRBD1. With 2 bases clipped from V and 2 bases from J, the junction kept 5 bases outside the gene matches. The CDR3 runs 15 residues. Germline V gives CDR1 MDHEN, CDR2 SYDVKM.

This clonotype occurred many times. The chain links TRBV6-1 to TRBJ2-4; D might be TRBD1 or TRBD2, each matching 5 bases. Germline-derived CDR1 and CDR2 are MNHNS and SASEGT. V was pared by 3 bases and J by 6 bases, with 12 bases between. CDR3 length: 14 amino acids. CDR3 DNA: TGTGCCAGCAGTGAGCCAGTCGGGGCAAACATTCAGTACTTC. This gives the protein CASSEPVGANIQYF.

At least ten counts were recorded for this clonotype. The rearrangement uses TRBV5-1 and TRBJ1-1, with TRBD1 as a possible D gene (6 bases). Per germline, CDR1 SGHRS and CDR2 YFSETQ. This CDR3 is built from 15 residues. Deletions cut 4 bases from V and 0 bases from J, with 13 bases between. The CDR3 nucleotides read TGCGCCAGCAGCCCCCAACAGGGTTTGAACACTGAAGCTTTCTTT. Amino acids: CASSPQQGLNTEAFF.

This clonotype appeared many times. The chain couples TRBV5-1 to TRBJ1-1, with TRBD1 as a possible D gene (6 bases). The V end lost 2 bases, the J end lost 5 bases, and 13 bases lay between the germline ends. Per the germline V gene, CDR1 is SGHRS and CDR2 is YFSETQ. The CDR3 has 14 residues. The CDR3 is CASSLGWGATEAFF. CDR3 nucleotide sequence: TGCGCCAGCAGCTTAGGTTGGGGGGCTACTGAAGCTTTCTTT.

In this sample, this clonotype turned up many times. The chain joins TRBV24-1 to TRBJ2-1, with D maybe TRBD2 (6 bases). With 10 bases removed from V and 5 bases from J, the gap between germline ends came to 17 bases. Germline loops: CDR1 KGHDR, CDR2 SFDVKD. The CDR3 runs 14 residues. The CDR3 is CATRGDVANNEQFF. CDR3 nucleotides: TGTGCCACTCGCGGGGACGTGGCAAACAATGAGCAGTTCTTC.

This clonotype was detected ten times or more. This sequence joins TRBV9 and TRBJ2-7, with a weak D call TRBD2 (7 bases). Trimming removed 4 bases from V and 4 bases from J, with 12 bases in between. This CDR3 contains 13 residues. The germline V gene has CDR1 SGDLS and CDR2 YYNGEE. The CDR3 nucleotides read TGTGCCAGCAGCAGGGGGGGTCGGTACGAGCAGTACTTC. This encodes CASSRGGRYEQYF.

This chain links TRBV5-1 with TRBJ2-7, with 7 bases matching TRBD1. Germline V gene lookup returns CDR1 SGHRS and CDR2 YFSETQ. Trimming at V came to 4 bases and at J to 2 bases, leaving 6 bases not matched to a gene. This CDR3 has 14 residues. This CDR3 reads CASSTDRQAYEQYF. DNA for the CDR3: TGCGCCAGCAGCACGGACAGGCAAGCCTACGAGCAGTACTTC.